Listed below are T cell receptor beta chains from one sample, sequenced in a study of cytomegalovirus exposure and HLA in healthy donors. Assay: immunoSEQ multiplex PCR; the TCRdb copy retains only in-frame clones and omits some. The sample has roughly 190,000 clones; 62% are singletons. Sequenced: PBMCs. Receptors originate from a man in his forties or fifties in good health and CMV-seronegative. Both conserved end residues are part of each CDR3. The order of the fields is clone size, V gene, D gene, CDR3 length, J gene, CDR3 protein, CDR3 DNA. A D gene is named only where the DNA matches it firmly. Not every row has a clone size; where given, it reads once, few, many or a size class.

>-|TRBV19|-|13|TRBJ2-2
CASTETNTGELFF
TGTGCCAGTACGGAGACGAACACCGGGGAGCTGTTTTTT
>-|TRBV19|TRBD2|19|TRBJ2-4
CATTLRASGGDLAKNIQYF
TGTGCCACCACCCTCAGGGCTAGCGGGGGGGATCTAGCCAAAAACATTCAGTACTTC
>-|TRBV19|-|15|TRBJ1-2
CASSKQGFDNYGYTF
TGTGCCAGTAGTAAACAGGGATTCGACAACTATGGCTACACCTTC
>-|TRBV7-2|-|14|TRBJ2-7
CASSFSQGSYEQYF
TGTGCCAGCAGCTTTTCACAGGGTTCCTACGAGCAGTACTTC
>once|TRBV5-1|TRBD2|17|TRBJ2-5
CASSSGGMLSFVGTQYF
TGCGCCAGCAGCTCCGGGGGGATGTTGTCCTTCGTCGGGACCCAGTACTTC
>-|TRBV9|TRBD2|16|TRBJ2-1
CASSAAPSGSIYEQFF
TGTGCCAGCAGCGCAGCCCCTAGCGGGAGTATCTATGAGCAGTTCTTC
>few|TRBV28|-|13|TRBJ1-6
CASSLSGISTLHF
TGTGCCAGCAGTTTGTCGGGGATCTCTACCCTCCACTTT
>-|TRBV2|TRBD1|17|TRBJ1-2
CASRFVRGPDSSYGYTF
TGTGCCAGCAGATTCGTCAGGGGGCCCGATAGCTCCTATGGCTACACCTTC
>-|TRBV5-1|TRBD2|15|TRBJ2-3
CASSVSGSSTDTQYF
TGCGCCAGCAGCGTCAGCGGGAGTAGCACAGATACGCAGTATTTT
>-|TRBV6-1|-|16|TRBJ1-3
CASSEAPDNSGNTIYF
TGTGCCAGCAGTGAAGCGCCCGACAACTCTGGAAACACCATATATTTT
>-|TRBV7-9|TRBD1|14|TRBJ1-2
CSSRRGQGGNGYTF
TGTTCCAGCAGGCGGGGACAGGGGGGAAATGGCTACACCTTC
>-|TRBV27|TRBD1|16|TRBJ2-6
CASRRDRLSGANVLTF
TGTGCCAGCAGAAGGGACAGACTCTCTGGGGCCAACGTCCTGACTTTC
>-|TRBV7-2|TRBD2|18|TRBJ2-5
CASSLSGASGRVRETQYF
TGTGCCAGCAGCCTGAGTGGGGCTAGCGGGAGGGTGCGAGAGACCCAGTACTTC
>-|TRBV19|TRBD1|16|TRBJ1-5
CASSFLRDRAVQPQHF
TGTGCCAGTAGTTTCTTGCGGGACAGGGCTGTTCAGCCCCAGCATTTT
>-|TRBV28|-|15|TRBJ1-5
CASSLRRGSSQPQHF
TGTGCCAGCAGTTTACGTAGGGGTTCGAGTCAGCCCCAGCATTTT
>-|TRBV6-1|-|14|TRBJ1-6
CASHSGVRDSPLHF
TGTGCCAGCCACTCGGGGGTACGGGATTCACCCCTCCACTTT
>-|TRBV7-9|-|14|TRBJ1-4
CASSLAGGDEKLFF
TGTGCCAGCAGCTTAGCGGGAGGGGATGAAAAACTGTTTTTT
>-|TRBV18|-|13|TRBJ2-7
CASSPPSDYEQYF
TGTGCCAGCTCACCACCTAGCGACTACGAGCAGTACTTC
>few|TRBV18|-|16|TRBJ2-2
CASSPPSGLTTGELFF
TGTGCCAGCTCACCACCATCCGGACTAACTACCGGGGAGCTGTTTTTT
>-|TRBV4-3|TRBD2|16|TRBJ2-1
CASSQDFAGGRNEQFF
TGCGCCAGCAGCCAAGATTTCGCGGGAGGGCGGAATGAGCAGTTCTTC
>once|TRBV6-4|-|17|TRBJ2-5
CASSDSTHRKGQETQYF
TGTGCCAGCAGTGACAGCACCCACAGGAAGGGGCAAGAGACCCAGTACTTC
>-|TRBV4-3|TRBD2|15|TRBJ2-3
CASSQALAGPDTQYF
TGCGCCAGCAGCCAAGCCCTAGCGGGACCAGATACGCAGTATTTT
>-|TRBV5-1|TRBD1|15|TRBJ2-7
CASSGWDRGSYEQYF
TGCGCCAGCAGCGGATGGGACAGGGGCTCCTACGAGCAGTACTTC
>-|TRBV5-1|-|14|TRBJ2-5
CASSFQQSQETQYF
TGCGCCAGCAGCTTTCAACAGTCACAAGAGACCCAGTACTTC
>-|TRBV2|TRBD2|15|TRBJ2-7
CASRVREEPSYEQYF
TGTGCCAGCAGAGTCCGGGAGGAACCCTCCTACGAGCAGTACTTC
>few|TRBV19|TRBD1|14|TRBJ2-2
CASSMTGVTGELFF
TGTGCCAGTAGTATGACAGGGGTGACCGGGGAGCTGTTTTTT
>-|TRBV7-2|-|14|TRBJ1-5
CASSLAVSNQPQHF
TGTGCCAGCAGCTTAGCCGTTAGCAATCAGCCCCAGCATTTT
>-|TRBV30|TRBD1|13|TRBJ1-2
CAWRGDSNYGYTF
TGTGCCTGGAGGGGGGACAGTAACTATGGCTACACCTTC
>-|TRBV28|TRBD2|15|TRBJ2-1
CASSRPGGSYNEQFF
TGTGCCAGCAGTCGCCCGGGGGGCTCCTACAATGAGCAGTTCTTC
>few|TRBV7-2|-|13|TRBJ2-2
CASRVRGFGELFF
TGTGCCAGCAGGGTCAGGGGTTTCGGGGAGCTGTTTTTT
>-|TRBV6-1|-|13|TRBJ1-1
CASSGRRGTEAFF
TGTGCCAGCAGCGGCAGGCGGGGCACTGAAGCTTTCTTT
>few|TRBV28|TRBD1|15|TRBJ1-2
CASSFPRQGIYGYTF
TGTGCCAGCAGTTTTCCTAGACAGGGGATCTATGGCTACACCTTC
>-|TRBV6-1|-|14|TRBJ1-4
CASSEVPGNEKLFF
TGTGCCAGCAGTGAAGTCCCGGGGAATGAAAAACTGTTTTTT
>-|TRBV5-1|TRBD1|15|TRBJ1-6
CASSLAGDRESPLHF
TGCGCCAGCAGCTTGGCGGGGGACAGGGAGTCACCCCTCCACTTT
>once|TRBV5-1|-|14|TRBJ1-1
CASSLYTVNTEAFF
TGCGCCAGCAGCTTATATACAGTGAACACTGAAGCTTTCTTT
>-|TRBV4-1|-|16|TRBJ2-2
CASKPGPSGNTGELFF
TGCGCCAGCAAACCTGGCCCCAGCGGCAACACCGGGGAGCTGTTTTTT
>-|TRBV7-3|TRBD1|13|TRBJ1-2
CASSLGQGNGYTF
TGTGCCAGCAGCCTCGGACAGGGGAATGGCTACACCTTC
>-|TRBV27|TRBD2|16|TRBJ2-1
CASSLRAGGAYNEQFF
TGTGCCAGCAGTTTACGAGCGGGAGGAGCCTACAATGAGCAGTTCTTC
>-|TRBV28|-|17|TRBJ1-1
CASSLLRAEGKNTEAFF
TGTGCCAGCAGTTTATTAAGAGCGGAAGGGAAGAACACTGAAGCTTTCTTT
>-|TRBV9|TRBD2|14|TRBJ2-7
CASSAAGGPHEQYF
TGTGCCAGCAGCGCAGCGGGAGGGCCTCACGAGCAGTACTTC
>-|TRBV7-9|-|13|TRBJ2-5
CATGWDYQETQYF
TGTGCCACCGGATGGGACTACCAAGAGACCCAGTACTTC
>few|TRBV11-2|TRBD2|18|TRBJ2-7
CASSSISRWRGSSYEQYF
TGTGCCAGCAGCTCAATATCCCGATGGCGGGGGAGCTCCTACGAGCAGTACTTC
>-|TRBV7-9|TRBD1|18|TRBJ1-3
CSSSQINTGTGGFNTIYF
TGTTCCAGCAGCCAAATCAATACCGGGACAGGGGGTTTCAACACCATATATTTT
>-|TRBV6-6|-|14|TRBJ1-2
CASSYSGGNYGYTF
TGTGCCAGCAGTTACTCGGGCGGGAACTATGGCTACACCTTC
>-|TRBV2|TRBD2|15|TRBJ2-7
CASSDLLAGPYEQYF
TGTGCCAGCAGTGATTTGTTAGCGGGGCCCTACGAGCAGTACTTC
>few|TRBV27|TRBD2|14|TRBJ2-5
CASSPLAGDGAQYF
TGTGCCAGCAGTCCATTAGCGGGAGACGGGGCCCAGTACTTC
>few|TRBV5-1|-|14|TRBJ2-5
CASSLATVQETQYF
TGCGCCAGCAGCTTGGCCACAGTACAAGAGACCCAGTACTTC
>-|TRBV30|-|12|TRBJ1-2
CATTLTVYGYTF
TGTGCCACTACCCTGACAGTCTATGGCTACACCTTC
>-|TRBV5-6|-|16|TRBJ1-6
CASSLVLSKEDSPLHF
TGTGCCAGCAGCTTGGTCCTTTCCAAAGAGGATTCACCCCTCCACTTT
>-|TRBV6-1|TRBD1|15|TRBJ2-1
CASRRDRDPYNEQFF
TGTGCCAGCAGAAGGGACAGGGACCCCTACAATGAGCAGTTCTTC
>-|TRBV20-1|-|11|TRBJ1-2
CSAPANYGYTF
TGCAGTGCTCCGGCTAACTATGGCTACACCTTC
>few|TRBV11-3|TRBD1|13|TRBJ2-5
CASSSAGGETQYF
TGTGCCAGCAGCTCCGCAGGGGGAGAGACCCAGTACTTC
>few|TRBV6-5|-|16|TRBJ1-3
CASSLYSSGSGNTIYF
TGTGCCAGCAGTTTATACAGCAGCGGCTCTGGAAACACCATATATTTT